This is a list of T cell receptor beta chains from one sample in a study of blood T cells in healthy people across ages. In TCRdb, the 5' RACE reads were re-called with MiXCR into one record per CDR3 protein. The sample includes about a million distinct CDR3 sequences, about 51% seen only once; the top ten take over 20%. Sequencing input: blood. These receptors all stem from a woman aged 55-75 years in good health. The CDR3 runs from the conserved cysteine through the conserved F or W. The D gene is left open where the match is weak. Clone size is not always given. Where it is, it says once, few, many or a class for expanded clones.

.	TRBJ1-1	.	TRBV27	CASSRIRDLPNTEAFF	TGTGCCAGCAGCCGGATCCGGGACTTGCCGAACACTGAAGCTTTCTTT
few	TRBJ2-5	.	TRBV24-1	CATSDVLTGETQYF	TGTGCCACCAGTGATGTTCTTACGGGGGAGACCCAGTACTTC
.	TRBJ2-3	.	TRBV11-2	CASSLTDVTHTQYF	TGTGCCAGCAGCTTGACAGACGTCACCCATACGCAGTATTTT
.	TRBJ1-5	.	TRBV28	CASSLSAGKNQPQHF	TGTGCCAGCAGTTTATCGGCCGGGAAGAATCAGCCCCAGCATTTT
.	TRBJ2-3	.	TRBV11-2	CASSLTGAGDTDTQYF	TGTGCCAGCAGCTTGACCGGGGCAGGGGATACAGATACGCAGTATTTT
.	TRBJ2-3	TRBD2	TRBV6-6	CASSSSGTSGLHTQYF	TGTGCCAGCAGTTCTTCCGGGACTAGCGGGTTGCATACGCAGTATTTT
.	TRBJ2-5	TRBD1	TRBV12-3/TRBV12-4	CASRETGLQETQYF	TGTGCCAGCAGGGAGACAGGGCTCCAAGAGACCCAGTACTTC
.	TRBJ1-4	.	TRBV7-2	CASSHSGTGKLFF	TGTGCCAGCAGCCACTCAGGGACGGGAAAACTGTTTTTT
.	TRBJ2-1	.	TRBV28	CASSFPGPPHNEQFF	TGTGCCAGCAGTTTCCCGGGCCCGCCCCACAATGAGCAGTTCTTC
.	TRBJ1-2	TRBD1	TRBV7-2	CASSQTGDGGGYTF	TGTGCCAGCAGCCAGACAGGGGATGGAGGTGGCTACACCTTC
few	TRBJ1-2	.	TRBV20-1	CSAYTGTPYGYTF	TGCAGTGCTTACACCGGGACACCTTATGGCTACACCTTC
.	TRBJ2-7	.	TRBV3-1	CASSQGPRVHEQYF	TGTGCCAGCAGCCAAGGTCCTAGAGTCCACGAGCAGTACTTC
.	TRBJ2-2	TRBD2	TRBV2	CASMKREAGGELFF	TGTGCCAGCATGAAGCGGGAGGCGGGCGGGGAGCTGTTTTTT
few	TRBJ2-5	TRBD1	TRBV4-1	CASSQDFVDRVRETQYF	TGCGCCAGCAGCCAAGATTTCGTGGACAGGGTTCGCGAGACCCAGTACTTC
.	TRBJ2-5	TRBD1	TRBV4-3	CASSHDRGTGPETQYF	TGCGCCAGCAGCCACGATAGGGGGACAGGGCCCGAGACCCAGTACTTC
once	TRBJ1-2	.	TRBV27	CASSHDRNYNYGYTF	TGTGCCAGCAGTCACGACAGGAATTATAACTATGGCTACACCTTC
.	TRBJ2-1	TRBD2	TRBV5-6	CASRLTSGRIGQFF	TGTGCCAGCAGGTTAACTAGCGGGAGGATTGGGCAGTTCTTC
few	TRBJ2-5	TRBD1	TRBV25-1	CASSDPGTGAKGTQYF	TGTGCCAGCAGTGACCCCGGGACAGGGGCGAAGGGGACCCAGTACTTC
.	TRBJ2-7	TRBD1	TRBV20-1	CSARINRGSYEQYF	TGCAGTGCTAGAATCAACAGGGGATCCTACGAGCAGTACTTC
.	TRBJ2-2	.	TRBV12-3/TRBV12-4	CASTLQTRGGELFF	TGTGCCAGCACCCTACAGACCCGGGGCGGGGAGCTGTTTTTT
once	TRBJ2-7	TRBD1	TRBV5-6	CASSAKYRGVYEQYF	TGTGCCAGCAGCGCCAAATACAGGGGTGTCTACGAGCAGTACTTC
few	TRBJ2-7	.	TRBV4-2	CASSQGWVGQASYEQYF	TGTGCCAGCAGCCAAGGATGGGTGGGCCAGGCCTCCTACGAGCAGTACTTC
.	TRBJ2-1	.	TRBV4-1	CASSRVSNEQFF	TGCGCCAGCAGCCGTGTATCCAATGAGCAGTTCTTC
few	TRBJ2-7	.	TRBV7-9	CASSLRDKPSYEQYF	TGTGCCAGCAGCTTGCGGGACAAGCCATCCTACGAGCAGTACTTC
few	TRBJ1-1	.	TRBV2	CASSGVANTEAFF	TGTGCCAGCAGTGGTGTTGCGAACACTGAAGCTTTCTTT
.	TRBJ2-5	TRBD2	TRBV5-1	CASSPGLAEAQETQYF	TGCGCCAGCAGCCCGGGACTAGCGGAGGCCCAAGAGACCCAGTACTTC
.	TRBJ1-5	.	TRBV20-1	CSARGVLGYQPQHF	TGCAGTGCTAGAGGGGTGTTGGGGTATCAGCCCCAGCATTTT
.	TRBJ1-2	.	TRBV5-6	CASNNGETLNYGYTF	TGTGCCAGCAACAATGGAGAGACTCTTAACTATGGCTACACCTTC
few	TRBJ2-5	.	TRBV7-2	CASSLVRGSGGTQYF	TGTGCCAGCAGCTTAGTTCGCGGCTCAGGAGGGACCCAGTACTTC
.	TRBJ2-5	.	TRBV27	CASSSGSIGQPPFETQYF	TGTGCCAGCAGTTCGGGTTCTATCGGACAGCCCCCCTTCGAGACCCAGTACTTC
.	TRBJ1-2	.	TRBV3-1	CASSQDRVAGGYTF	TGTGCCAGCAGCCAAGACAGGGTCGCGGGGGGCTACACCTTC
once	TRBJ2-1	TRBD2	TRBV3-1	CASSQVVGLAGKGSYNEQFF	TGTGCCAGCAGCCAAGTAGTTGGACTAGCGGGGAAGGGCTCCTACAATGAGCAGTTCTTC
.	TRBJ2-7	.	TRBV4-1	CASSQDSVGSTYEQYF	TGCGCCAGCAGCCAAGATTCAGTGGGATCAACCTACGAGCAGTACTTC
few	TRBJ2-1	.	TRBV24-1	CATSDPHFGNNEQFF	TGTGCCACCAGTGACCCCCATTTTGGAAACAATGAGCAGTTCTTC
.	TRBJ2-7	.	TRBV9	CASSKQGGYEQYF	TGTGCCAGCAGCAAACAGGGGGGGTACGAGCAGTACTTC
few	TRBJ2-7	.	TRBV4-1	CASSQDRGWREQYF	TGCGCCAGCAGCCAAGATAGGGGCTGGCGCGAGCAGTACTTC
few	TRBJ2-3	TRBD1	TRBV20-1	CSAIPGTGGTDTQYF	TGCAGTGCTATTCCCGGGACAGGGGGCACAGATACGCAGTATTTT
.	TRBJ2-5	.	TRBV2	CASTRQDNREQYF	TGTGCCAGCACCCGACAGGACAATCGTGAGCAGTACTTC
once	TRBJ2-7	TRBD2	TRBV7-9	CASRKRPGTSGQAYEQYF	TGTGCCAGCAGAAAGAGGCCCGGAACTAGCGGCCAAGCCTACGAGCAGTACTTC
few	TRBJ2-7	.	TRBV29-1	CSGALGHEQYF	TGCAGCGGAGCATTGGGCCACGAGCAGTACTTC
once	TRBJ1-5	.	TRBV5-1	CASSLLVVTDYNQPQHF	TGCGCCAGCAGCTTGTTGGTGGTGACAGACTACAATCAGCCCCAGCATTTT
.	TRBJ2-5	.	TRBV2	CASTKGTLETQYF	TGTGCCAGCACCAAGGGGACTTTAGAGACCCAGTACTTC
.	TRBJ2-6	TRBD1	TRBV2	CASSRDRNSGANVLTF	TGTGCCAGCAGTAGGGACAGGAACTCTGGGGCCAACGTCCTGACTTTC
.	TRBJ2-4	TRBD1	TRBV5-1	CASSPDLDREVVKAKNIQYF	TGCGCCAGCAGCCCAGACCTCGACAGGGAAGTTGTGAAAGCCAAAAACATTCAGTACTTC
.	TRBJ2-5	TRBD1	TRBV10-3	CAILAGTGGSETQYF	TGTGCCATCCTCGCGGGGACAGGGGGGTCCGAGACCCAGTACTTC
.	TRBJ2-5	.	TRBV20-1	CSASSYQRWRVFQETQYF	TGCAGTGCTAGTTCGTACCAGCGGTGGCGGGTGTTCCAAGAGACCCAGTACTTC
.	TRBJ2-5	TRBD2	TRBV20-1	CSARERGRASLETQYF	TGCAGTGCTAGAGAAAGAGGGAGGGCCTCCCTGGAGACCCAGTACTTC
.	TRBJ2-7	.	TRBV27	CASSFGGSGYEQYF	TGTGCCAGCAGTTTTGGGGGCTCAGGCTACGAGCAGTACTTC
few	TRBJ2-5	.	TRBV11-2	CASSLGSDRGETQYF	TGTGCCAGCAGCTTAGGTTCGGACCGCGGGGAGACCCAGTACTTC
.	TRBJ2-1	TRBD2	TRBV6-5	CASSYNSGRGDNEQFF	TGTGCCAGCAGTTATAATAGCGGGAGAGGGGACAATGAGCAGTTCTTC
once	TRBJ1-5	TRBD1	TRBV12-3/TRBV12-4	CASSNDRGGNQPQHF	TGTGCCAGCAGCAACGACAGGGGTGGCAATCAGCCCCAGCATTTT
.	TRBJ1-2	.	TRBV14	CASSHHDGYTF	TGTGCCAGCAGCCACCACGACGGCTACACCTTC
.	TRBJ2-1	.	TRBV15	CAASREGTRNNEQFF	TGTGCCGCCAGCAGAGAAGGGACTCGGAACAATGAGCAGTTCTTC
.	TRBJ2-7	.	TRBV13	CASSLEGAYEQYF	TGTGCCAGCAGCTTGGAGGGAGCGTACGAGCAGTACTTC
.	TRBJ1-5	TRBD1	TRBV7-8	CASSHHSTGYTNQPQHF	TGTGCCAGCAGCCACCACTCGACAGGGTACACCAATCAGCCCCAGCATTTT
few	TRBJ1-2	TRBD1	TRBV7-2	CASSLNDRARVTNYGYTF	TGTGCCAGCAGCTTAAACGACAGGGCGAGGGTAACTAACTATGGCTACACCTTC
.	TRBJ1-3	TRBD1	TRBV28	CASRRQGLSGNTIYF	TGTGCCAGCAGGCGACAGGGACTCTCTGGAAACACCATATATTTT
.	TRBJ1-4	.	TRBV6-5	CASSYVRGSKGEKLFF	TGTGCCAGCAGTTACGTTCGGGGGTCGAAGGGGGAAAAACTGTTTTTT
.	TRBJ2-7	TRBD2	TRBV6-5	CASSYLPSGGKPQETRYF	TGTGCCAGCAGTTACTTGCCCAGCGGGGGCAAACCTCAAGAGACCCGGTACTTC
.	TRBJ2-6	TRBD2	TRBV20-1	CSASIAGGVSGANVLTF	TGCAGTGCTAGTATAGCGGGAGGGGTCTCTGGGGCCAACGTCCTGACTTTC